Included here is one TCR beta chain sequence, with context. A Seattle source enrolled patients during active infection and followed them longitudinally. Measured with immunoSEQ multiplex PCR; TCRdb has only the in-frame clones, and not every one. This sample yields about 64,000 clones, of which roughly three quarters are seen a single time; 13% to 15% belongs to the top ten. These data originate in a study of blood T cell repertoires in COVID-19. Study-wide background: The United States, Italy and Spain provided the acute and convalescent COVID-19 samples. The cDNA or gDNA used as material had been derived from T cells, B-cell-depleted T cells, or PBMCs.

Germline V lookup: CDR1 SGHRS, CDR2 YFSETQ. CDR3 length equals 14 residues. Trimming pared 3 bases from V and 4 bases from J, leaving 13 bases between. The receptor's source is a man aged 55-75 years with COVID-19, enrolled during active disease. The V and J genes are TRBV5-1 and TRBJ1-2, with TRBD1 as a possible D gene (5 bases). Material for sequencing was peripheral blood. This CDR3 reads CASSSQTEIYGYTF. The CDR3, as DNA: TGCGCCAGCAGCTCCCAGACAGAGATCTATGGCTACACCTTC.